The 3 T cell receptor beta chains reported below all come from one sample, sequenced in a study of T cell responses to AZD1222 COVID-19 vaccine. Here immunoSEQ multiplex PCR was the method, and the copy in TCRdb shows in-frame clones only, minus some. This table has some 150,000 clones, approximately 90% appearing once. The sequenced sample was peripheral blood, obtained 28 days after the second AZD1222 dose. The source is an adult who received the AZD1222 COVID-19 vaccine.

V is TRBV28 and J is TRBJ2-1; D is uncertain. This CDR3 is built from 12 residues. The V end lost 5 bases, the J end lost 15 bases, and 17 bases lay between the germline ends. Looked up from germline, CDR1 is MDHEN and CDR2 is SYDVKM. Written as DNA, the CDR3 is TGTGCCAGCAGTCCAACGGGCCCGATATGGTTCTTC. Translated, it gives CASSPTGPIWFF.

The chain joins TRBV21-1 to TRBJ1-2. TRBV21-1 corresponds to a pseudogene. This CDR3 has 14 residues. The CDR3 nucleotides are TGTGCCAGCAGCAAAAACTTCGCCCTACGCGGCTACACCTTC. It specifies CASSKNFALRGYTF.

The chain employs TRBV5-6 and TRBJ2-3; TRBD2 matches at 10 bases. V was clipped by 4 bases and J by 4 bases; unmatched bases: 12. Germline V gene lookup returns CDR1 SGHDT and CDR2 YYEEEE. This CDR3 has 17 amino acids. CDR3 DNA: TGTGCCAGCAGCCCGATAAAAGCGGGAGGGACCCCAGATACGCAGTATTTT. This sequence encodes CASSPIKAGGTPDTQYF. The full variable domain, completed using reference TRBV5-6 and TRBJ2-3, is DAGVTQSPTHLIKTRGQQVTLRCSPKSGHDTVSWYQQALGQGPQFIFQYYEEEERQRGNFPDRFSGHQFPNYSSELNVNALLLGDSALYLCASSPIKAGGTPDTQYFGPGTRLTVL.